The clone carrying this T cell receptor beta chain has ten or more counts. Its antigen remains unidentified. This sample stems from a study of identical twins. V gave up 1 base and J gave up 9 bases, with 16 bases separating them. Germline CDR1 is SGHDT and CDR2 is YYEEEE. This CDR3 has 15 amino acids. TCRdb recomputed calls from the 5' RACE reads with MiXCR, one row per CDR3 protein. The repertoire holds about 340,000 distinct CDR3 sequences, with approximately 8.7% as singletons. General observations from the study: Out-of-frame alpha sequences common to twins were enriched for low generation probability.

The genes are TRBV5-6 and TRBJ2-2; weak D call: TRBD1 (5 bases). The sample was naive T cells sorted from blood. The receptor comes from a woman between 50 and 59 years old in good health. The CDR3 DNA is TGTGCCAGCAGCTTGAGGCCAGGGAAAGGACGGGAGCTGTTTTTT. Amino acids: CASSLRPGKGRELFF.